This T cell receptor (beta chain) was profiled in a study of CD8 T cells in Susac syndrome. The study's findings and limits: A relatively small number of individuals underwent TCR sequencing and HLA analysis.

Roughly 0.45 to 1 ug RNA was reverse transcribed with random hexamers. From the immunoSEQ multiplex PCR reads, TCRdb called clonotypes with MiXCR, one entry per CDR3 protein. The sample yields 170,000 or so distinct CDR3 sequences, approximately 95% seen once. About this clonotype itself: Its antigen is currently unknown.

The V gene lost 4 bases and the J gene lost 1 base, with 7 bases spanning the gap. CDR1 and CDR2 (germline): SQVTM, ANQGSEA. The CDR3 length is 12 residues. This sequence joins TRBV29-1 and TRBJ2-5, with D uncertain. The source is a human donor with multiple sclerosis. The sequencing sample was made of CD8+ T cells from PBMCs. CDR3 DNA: TGCAGCGTTGTTGGCCGCCAAGAGACCCAGTACTTC. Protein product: CSVVGRQETQYF.